This T cell receptor beta chain derives from a study of shared clonotypes between healthy human individuals. Study-level results: Clonotype sharing across several donors was observed for roughly 5% of naive CD4 clonotypes.

Notes on this clone: The target antigen is unknown.

Naive CD8 cells were CD45RO-negative, positively selected for CCR7, excluding terminally differentiated effector memory CD45RA+ cells. TCRdb's table, derived via immunoSEQ multiplex PCR, lists solely in-frame clones and lacks some. The table has some 740,000 clones, almost 95% seen once. V shed 0 bases and J shed 5 bases, with 12 bases lying between them. The CDR3 runs to 15 residues. The germline CDR1 and CDR2 sequences are SGHNT and YYREEE (reference sequence). This receptor was taken from a man aged 25 to 45 in good health. This chain uses TRBV5-4 with TRBJ2-1, with D possibly TRBD2 on 6 matching bases. The sequenced sample consisted of naive CD8+ T cells sorted from blood. As DNA, the CDR3 is TGTGCCAGCAGCTTGGGAGGGAGGTTGGACAATGAGCAGTTCTTC. This encodes CASSLGGRLDNEQFF.